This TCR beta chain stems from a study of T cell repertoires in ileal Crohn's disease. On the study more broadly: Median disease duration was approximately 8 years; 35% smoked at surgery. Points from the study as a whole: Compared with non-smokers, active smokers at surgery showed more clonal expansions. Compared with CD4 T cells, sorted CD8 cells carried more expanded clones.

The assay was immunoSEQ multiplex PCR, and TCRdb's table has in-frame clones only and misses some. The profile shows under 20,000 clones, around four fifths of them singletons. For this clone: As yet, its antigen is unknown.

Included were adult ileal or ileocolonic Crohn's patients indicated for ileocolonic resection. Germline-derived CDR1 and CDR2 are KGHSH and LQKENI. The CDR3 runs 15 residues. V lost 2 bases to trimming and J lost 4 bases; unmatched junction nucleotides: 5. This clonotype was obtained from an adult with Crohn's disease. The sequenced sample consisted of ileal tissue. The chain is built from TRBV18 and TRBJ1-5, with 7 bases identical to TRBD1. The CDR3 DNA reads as TGTGCCAGCTCACCAGGGGACAGCCTTAATCAGCCCCAGCATTTT. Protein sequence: CASSPGDSLNQPQHF.